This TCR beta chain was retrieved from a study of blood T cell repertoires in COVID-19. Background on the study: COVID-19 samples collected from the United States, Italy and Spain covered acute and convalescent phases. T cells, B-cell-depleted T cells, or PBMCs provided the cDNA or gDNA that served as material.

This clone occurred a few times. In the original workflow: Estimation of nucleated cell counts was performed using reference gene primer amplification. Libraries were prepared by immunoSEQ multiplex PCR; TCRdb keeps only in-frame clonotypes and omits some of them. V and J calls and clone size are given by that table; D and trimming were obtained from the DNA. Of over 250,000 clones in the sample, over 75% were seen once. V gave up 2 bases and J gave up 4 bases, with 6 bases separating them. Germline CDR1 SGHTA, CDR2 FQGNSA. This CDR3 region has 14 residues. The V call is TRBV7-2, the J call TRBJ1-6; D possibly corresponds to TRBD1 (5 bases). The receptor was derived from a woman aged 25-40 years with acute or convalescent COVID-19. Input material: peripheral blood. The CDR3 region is CASSLSGYNSPLHF. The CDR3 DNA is TGTGCCAGCAGCTTATCAGGGTATAATTCACCCCTCCACTTT.